These 7 T cell receptor beta chains were all obtained from the same sample, sequenced in a study of tumor-infiltrating lymphocytes in primary liver carcinoma. Reverse transcription of 450 to 500 ng total RNA with a constant-region primer produced TCR beta cDNA. Each TCR beta library was derived from three nested multiplex PCR rounds that employed slightly modified ARM-PCR. The study ran its first two PCR rounds for 9 to 10 cycles each, using TRBV1-TRBV30 forward primers and a C-beta reverse primer. Using its own MiXCR run on the multiplex PCR reads, TCRdb lists one record per CDR3 protein. The data hold roughly 49,000 distinct CDR3 sequences, with around 77% observed a single time. The roughly 19-33 mg bulk tissue piece was not sorted before simultaneous RNA and DNA extraction. Sequenced input: liver tumor tissue from sampling region 5. The sample's subset: tumor region T5, tumor centre. All receptors come from a man aged 40-55 years with primary liver carcinoma and hepatitis B virus infection.

With respect to this clonotype: One end of the junction is discordant with germline, which a read error may explain. The chain has TRBV11-1 and TRBJ2-3; unclear D gene. The CDR3 sequence is 19 residues long. CDR1 is SGHAT and CDR2 is FQDESV in the germline V gene (reference sequence). CDR3 sequence (DNA): TGCGCCAGCAGCTCTGGGGTAAGCTCTGTTGGAGCCCGCACAGATACGCAATATTTT. Its translation is CASSSGVSSVGARTDTQYF.

This clonotype was detected only a few times. This chain uses TRBV15 with TRBJ2-1; D unclear. The ends were cut back, 0 bases at V and 6 bases at J, with 12 bases in the middle. Germline V gene sequence: CDR1 LNHNV, CDR2 YYDKDF (reference sequence). The CDR3 extends over 15 amino acids. The CDR3 spells CATSRERLTRNEQFF. CDR3 nucleotides: TGTGCCACCAGCAGAGAGAGACTGACACGCAATGAGCAGTTCTTC.

As regards this clonotype: One end of the junction does not line up with germline, which may come from a read error. This chain joins TRBV7-9 and TRBJ1-2; 7 bases agree with TRBD1. There are 16 residues in the CDR3. Germline CDR1 reads SEHNR; CDR2 reads FQNEAQ (reference sequence). DNA for the CDR3: TGTGCCAGTAGCTTAGCGACTGAAGGGACAGCTTTTGGCTACACCTTC. Translating gives CASSLATEGTAFGYTF. Supplemented by reference TRBV7-9 and TRBJ1-2, the full variable domain reads DTGVSQNPRHKITKRGQNVTFRCDPISEHNRLYWYRQTLGQGPEFLTYFQNEAQLEKSRLLSDRFSAERPKGSFSTLEIQRTEQGDSAMYLCASSLATEGTAFGYTFGSGTRLTVV.

About this clonotype: At one end the junction does not follow the germline gene, possibly because of a read error. V usage is TRBV28 and J usage is TRBJ2-7; 9 bases match TRBD1. Per the germline V gene, CDR1 is MDHEN and CDR2 is SYDVKM. The CDR3 covers 17 residues. The CDR3 sequence is CATSYYYRDRDTYEQYF. In DNA, the CDR3 is TGTGCCACCAGTTACTATTACCGGGACAGGGACACCTACGAGCAGTACTTC.

Only one count was recorded for this clonotype. The chain employs TRBV4-1 and TRBJ2-1, with 8 bases aligning to TRBD2. The length of the CDR3 is 17 residues. With 8 bases clipped from V and 9 bases from J, the junction kept 21 bases outside the gene matches. The germline CDR1 and CDR2 sequences are MGHRA and YSYEKL. CDR3 coding DNA: TGCGCCAGCTGCCCCAGAGGGGTAGCGGGATGGCGCAGTGAGCAGTTCTTC. As protein: CASCPRGVAGWRSEQFF.

As regards this clonotype: Its ends do not fully match the called genes, so a read error is possible. The chain has TRBV11-1 and TRBJ2-3; D is possibly TRBD1 or TRBD2 (5 bases each). Germline values: CDR1 SGHAT, CDR2 FQDESV (reference sequence). The length of the CDR3 is 19 residues. CDR3 sequence: CDSSSGGSSVGARTDMQYF. DNA of the CDR3: TGTGACAGCAGTTCTGGGGGAAGCTCTGTTGGAGCCCGCACAGATATGCAGTATTTT.

This clonotype was observed a few times. The junction departs from the called germline gene at one end, perhaps through a read error. The chain couples TRBV12-3 or TRBV12-4 to TRBJ2-5, with D uncertain. The CDR3 extends over 13 amino acids. CDR3 DNA sequence: TGTGCCAGCAGTTTAATAGTGGAAGAGACTCAGTACTTC. Translation: CASSLIVEETQYF.